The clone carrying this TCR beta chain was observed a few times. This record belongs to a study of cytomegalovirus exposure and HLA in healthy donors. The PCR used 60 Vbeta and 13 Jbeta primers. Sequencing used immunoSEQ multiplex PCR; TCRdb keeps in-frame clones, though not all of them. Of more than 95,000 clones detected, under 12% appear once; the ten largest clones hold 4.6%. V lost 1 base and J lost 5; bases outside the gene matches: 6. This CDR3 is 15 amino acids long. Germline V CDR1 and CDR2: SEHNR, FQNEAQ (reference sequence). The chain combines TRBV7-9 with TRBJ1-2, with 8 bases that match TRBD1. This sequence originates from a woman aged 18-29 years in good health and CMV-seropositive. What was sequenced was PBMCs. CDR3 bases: TGTGCCAGCAGCTTAGGCCCTGGGACAGGATATGGCTACACCTTC. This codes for CASSLGPGTGYGYTF.